Sequencing of this TCR beta chain was carried out in a study of T cells and Merkel cell carcinoma outcomes. Generated by immunoSEQ multiplex PCR, the TCRdb table keeps only in-frame clones and is missing some. The sample carries some 15,000 clones, roughly 80% recorded once. With 1 base clipped from V and 4 bases from J, the junction kept 8 bases outside the gene matches. The CDR3 consists of 16 residues. Germline V lookup: CDR1 SGDLS, CDR2 YYNGEE. J is TRBJ2-3 and V is TRBV9, with 8 bases lining up with TRBD2. The sequencing input was tumor tissue from Merkel cell carcinoma. This receptor was obtained from a human donor with Merkel cell carcinoma. For the CDR3, the DNA is TGTGCCAGCAGCGTAACCCACGGGAGGGACCCAGATACGCAGTATTTT. This sequence encodes CASSVTHGRDPDTQYF.